A single sample gave rise to the 15 T cell receptor beta chains below, sequenced in a study of cytomegalovirus exposure and HLA in healthy donors. The repertoire was sequenced with immunoSEQ multiplex PCR; TCRdb's copy has only in-frame clones and lacks some. The sample lists about 180,000 clones, roughly 85% occurring once. What was sequenced was PBMCs. These receptors were taken from a man aged 18 to 30 in good health and CMV-seropositive.

The CDR3 protein is CASSIGGRSSYEQYF. CDR3 sequence (DNA): TGTGCCAGTAGTATTGGAGGCCGGAGCTCCTACGAGCAGTACTTC. This chain uses TRBV19 with TRBJ2-7; tentatively, D is TRBD2 (5 bases). This CDR3 contains 15 residues. V was pared by 3 bases and J by 0 bases, with 12 bases between. Germline CDR1 is LNHDA and CDR2 is SQIVND (reference sequence).

The rearrangement uses TRBV7-2 and TRBJ2-1; TRBD2 is a possible D gene (7 bases). CDR1 SGHTA and CDR2 FQGNSA come from the germline V gene. CDR3 length: 16 amino acids. V lost 3 bases, J lost 1 base, and 13 bases lay in between. The CDR3 nucleotides are TGTGCCAGCAGCTTGAGTGGGGGGGCTTCCTACAATGAGCAGTTCTTC. This sequence encodes CASSLSGGASYNEQFF.

The chain couples TRBV27 to TRBJ2-3, with D possibly TRBD2 on 6 matching bases. The CDR3 contains 14 residues. V dropped 3 bases and J dropped 4 bases, with 11 bases sitting between them. Germline assignment: CDR1 MNHEY and CDR2 SMNVEV (reference sequence). The CDR3 DNA reads TGTGCCAGCAGTTTGTTCCGGGGGTCAGATACGCAGTATTTT. Its translation: CASSLFRGSDTQYF.

V and J are TRBV7-3 and TRBJ2-5; 9 bases are a match to TRBD1. The CDR3 is 16 amino acids. Trimming took 5 bases from V and 5 from J; bases not matched to a gene: 12. Germline V gives CDR1 SGHTA, CDR2 FQGTGA. The CDR3 sequence is CASSVGDRGDRETQYF. In DNA, the CDR3 is TGTGCCAGCAGCGTTGGAGACAGGGGGGATCGGGAGACCCAGTACTTC.

The V call is TRBV28, the J call TRBJ2-1; a weak D match, TRBD2 (6 bases). The germline gives CDR1 MDHEN, CDR2 SYDVKM. The ends were cut back, 7 bases at V and 5 bases at J, with 12 bases in the middle. CDR3 size: 13 residues. The DNA of the CDR3 is TGTGCCAGCACCGAAGGAGGGCACAATGAGCAGTTCTTC. Encoded protein: CASTEGGHNEQFF.

The chain combines TRBV5-1 with TRBJ1-5; D may be TRBD1 (6 bases). The CDR3 contains 14 residues. V was clipped by 0 bases and J by 7 bases, with 11 bases between them. CDR1 and CDR2 from the germline V gene are SGHRS and YFSETQ. The CDR3 here is CASSLEGENQPQHF. DNA of the CDR3: TGCGCCAGCAGCTTGGAGGGGGAGAACCAGCCCCAGCATTTT.

This clone occurred once. The chain has TRBV7-9 and TRBJ1-1; perhaps TRBD1 as D (5 bases). The length of the CDR3 is 12 residues. The V and J ends lost 6 bases and 0 bases respectively, with 5 bases between them. CDR1 and CDR2 (germline): SEHNR, FQNEAQ (reference sequence). The CDR3 DNA sequence: TGTGCCAGCAGGGACATGAACACTGAAGCTTTCTTT. Protein: CASRDMNTEAFF.

This sequence joins TRBV28 and TRBJ2-1, with D unclear. V lost 2 bases and J lost 14, with 19 bases in between. Germline V gene data show CDR1 as MDHEN and CDR2 as SYDVKM. This CDR3 contains 14 residues. CDR3 sequence reads: CASSLQTVSRRKFF. The CDR3 nucleotides read TGTGCCAGCAGTTTACAGACTGTTTCCCGGCGGAAGTTCTTC.

The chain couples TRBV29-1 to TRBJ2-7; 7 bases map to TRBD2. Per germline, CDR1 SQVTM and CDR2 ANQGSEA. Unmatched junction bases numbered 6, after V lost 7 bases and J lost 3 bases. The CDR3 length is 12 residues. The CDR3 protein is CSGGEGHYEQYF. The CDR3 nucleotides are TGCAGCGGGGGGGAGGGCCACTACGAGCAGTACTTC.

This rearrangement joins TRBV30 to TRBJ2-7; D gene unclear. The V end lost 4 bases, the J end lost 0 bases, and 13 bases lay between the germline ends. Germline CDR1 is GTSNPN and CDR2 is SVGIG (reference sequence). This CDR3 is built from 14 residues. Here the CDR3 DNA reads TGTGCCTGGAATCTAGTCAGTAGCTCCTACGAGCAGTACTTC. Protein sequence: CAWNLVSSSYEQYF.

This chain links TRBV6-1 with TRBJ2-5, with D possibly matching TRBD1 (5 bases). Trimming left V 5 bases short and J 4 bases short, with 14 bases between. The CDR3 is 14 residues long. Per the germline V gene, CDR1 is MNHNS and CDR2 is SASEGT. The CDR3 is CASSPRQLPETQYF. The CDR3 bases are TGTGCCAGCAGTCCAAGACAGTTGCCAGAGACCCAGTACTTC.

The chain uses TRBV6-1 and TRBJ1-2; D is undetermined. The CDR3 has 14 amino acids. Trimming removed 3 bases from V and 8 bases from J, with 16 bases in between. CDR1 and CDR2 from the germline V gene are MNHNS and SASEGT. The CDR3 region is CASSDSLGIGGYTF. The CDR3 region has the DNA TGTGCCAGCAGTGATAGTCTAGGCATCGGCGGCTACACCTTC.

The chain links TRBV27 to TRBJ2-2, with unresolved D. This CDR3 has 12 residues. Trimming pared 0 bases from V and 6 bases from J, leaving 2 bases between. Germline V gene lookup returns CDR1 MNHEY and CDR2 SMNVEV (reference sequence). The CDR3 DNA is TGTGCCAGCAGTTTATCCGCCGGGGAGCTGTTTTTT. Its translation: CASSLSAGELFF.

The chain is built from TRBV27 and TRBJ2-7, with TRBD2 matching 9 bases. The CDR3 is 14 amino acids. The V segment lost 3 bases and the J segment 2 bases; nucleotides outside the gene matches: 2. Germline V lookup: CDR1 MNHEY, CDR2 SMNVEV (reference sequence). CDR3 in amino acids: CASSFGTSTYEQYF. The CDR3 DNA reads as TGTGCCAGCAGTTTCGGGACTAGCACCTACGAGCAGTACTTC.

The V call is TRBV27, the J call TRBJ2-7, with D uncertain. CDR3 length: 16 amino acids. V was shortened by 5 bases and J by 7 bases, with 24 bases between the two germline ends. The V gene's germline CDR1 is MNHEY and CDR2 SMNVEV (reference sequence). DNA for the CDR3: TGTGCCAGCAGTCCCTACCTGACGGAGCCCCACTGGGAGCAGTACTTC. Translating gives CASSPYLTEPHWEQYF.